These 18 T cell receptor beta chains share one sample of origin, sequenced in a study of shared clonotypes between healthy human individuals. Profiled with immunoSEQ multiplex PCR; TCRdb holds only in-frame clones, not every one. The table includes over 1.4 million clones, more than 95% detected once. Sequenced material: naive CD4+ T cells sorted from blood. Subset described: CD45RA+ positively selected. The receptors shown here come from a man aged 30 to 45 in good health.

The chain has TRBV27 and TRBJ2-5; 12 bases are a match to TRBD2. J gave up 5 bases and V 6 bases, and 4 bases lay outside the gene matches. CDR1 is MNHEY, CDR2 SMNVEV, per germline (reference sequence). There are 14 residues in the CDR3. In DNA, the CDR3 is TGTGCCAGCAGGCTCCTAGCGGGAGGGGAGACCCAGTACTTC. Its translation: CASRLLAGGETQYF.

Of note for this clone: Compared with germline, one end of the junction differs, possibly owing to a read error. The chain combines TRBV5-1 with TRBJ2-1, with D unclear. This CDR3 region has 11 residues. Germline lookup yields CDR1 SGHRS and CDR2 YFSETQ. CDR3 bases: TGCGCCAGCAGCTTCTACGATGAGCAGTTCTTC. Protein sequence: CASSFYDEQFF.

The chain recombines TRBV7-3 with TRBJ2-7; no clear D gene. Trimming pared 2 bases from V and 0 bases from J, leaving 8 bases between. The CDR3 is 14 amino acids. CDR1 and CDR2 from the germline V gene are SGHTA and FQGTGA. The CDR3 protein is CASSLEANSYEQYF. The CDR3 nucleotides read TGTGCCAGCAGCTTAGAGGCGAACTCCTACGAGCAGTACTTC.

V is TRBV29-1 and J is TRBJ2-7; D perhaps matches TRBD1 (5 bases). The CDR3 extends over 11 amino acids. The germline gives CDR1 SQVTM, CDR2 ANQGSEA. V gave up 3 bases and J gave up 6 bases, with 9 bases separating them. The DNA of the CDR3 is TGCAGCGTTGATCAAGGGGTCGAGCAGTACTTC. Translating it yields CSVDQGVEQYF.

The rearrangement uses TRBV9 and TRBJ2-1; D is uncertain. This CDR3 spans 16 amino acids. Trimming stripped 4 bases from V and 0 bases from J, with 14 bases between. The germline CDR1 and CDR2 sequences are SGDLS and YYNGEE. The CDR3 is CASSPRTSFSYNEQFF. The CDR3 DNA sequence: TGTGCCAGCAGCCCCCGGACCTCGTTCTCCTACAATGAGCAGTTCTTC. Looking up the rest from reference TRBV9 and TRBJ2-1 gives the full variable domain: DSGVTQTPKHLITATGQRVTLRCSPRSGDLSVYWYQQSLDQGLQFLIQYYNGEERAKGNILERFSAQQFPDLHSELNLSSLELGDSALYFCASSPRTSFSYNEQFFGPGTRLTVL.

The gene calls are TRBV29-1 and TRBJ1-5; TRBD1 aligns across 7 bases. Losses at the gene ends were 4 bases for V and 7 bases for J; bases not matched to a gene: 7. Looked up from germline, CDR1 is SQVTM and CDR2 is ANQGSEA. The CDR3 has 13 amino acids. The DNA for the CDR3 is TGCAGCGTTGTTGGCGCAGGGGGACAGCCCCAGCATTTT. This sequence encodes CSVVGAGGQPQHF. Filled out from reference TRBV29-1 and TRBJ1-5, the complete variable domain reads SAVISQKPSRDICQRGTSLTIQCQVDSQVTMMFWYRQQPGQSLTLIATANQGSEATYESGFVIDKFPISRPNLTFSTLTVSNMSPEDSSIYLCSVVGAGGQPQHFGDGTRLSIL.

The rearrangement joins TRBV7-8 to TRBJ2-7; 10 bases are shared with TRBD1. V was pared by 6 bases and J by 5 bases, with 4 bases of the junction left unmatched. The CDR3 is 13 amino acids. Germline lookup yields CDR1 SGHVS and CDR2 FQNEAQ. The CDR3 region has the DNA TGTGCCAGCAGGGGGACAGGGGAAAACGAGCAGTACTTC. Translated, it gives CASRGTGENEQYF.

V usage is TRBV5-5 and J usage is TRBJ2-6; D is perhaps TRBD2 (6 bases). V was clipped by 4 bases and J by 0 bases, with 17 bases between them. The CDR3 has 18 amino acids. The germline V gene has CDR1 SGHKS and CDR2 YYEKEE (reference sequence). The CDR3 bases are TGTGCCAGCAGCCGCGGAGGGATCGCATCCTCTGGGGCCAACGTCCTGACTTTC. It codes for CASSRGGIASSGANVLTF.

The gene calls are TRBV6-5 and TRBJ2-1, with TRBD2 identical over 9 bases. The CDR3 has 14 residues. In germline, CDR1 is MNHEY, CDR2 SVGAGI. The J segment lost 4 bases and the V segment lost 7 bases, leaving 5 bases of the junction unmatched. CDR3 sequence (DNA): TGTGCCAGCATAGCGGGAGTAGGATACAATGAGCAGTTCTTC. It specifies CASIAGVGYNEQFF.

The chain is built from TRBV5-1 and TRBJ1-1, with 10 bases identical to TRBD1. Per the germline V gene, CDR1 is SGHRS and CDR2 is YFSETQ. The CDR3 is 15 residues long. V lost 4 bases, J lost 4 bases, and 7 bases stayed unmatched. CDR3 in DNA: TGCGCCAGCAGCGTACAGACAGGGGGCTTCACTGAAGCTTTCTTT. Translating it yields CASSVQTGGFTEAFF.

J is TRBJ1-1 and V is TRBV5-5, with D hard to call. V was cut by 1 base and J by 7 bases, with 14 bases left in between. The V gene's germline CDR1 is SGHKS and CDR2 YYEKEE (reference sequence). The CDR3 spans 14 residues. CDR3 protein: CASSLNGLTGEAFF. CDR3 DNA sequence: TGTGCCAGCAGCTTGAACGGTCTAACGGGTGAAGCTTTCTTT. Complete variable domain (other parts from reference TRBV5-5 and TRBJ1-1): DAGVTQSPTHLIKTRGQQVTLRCSPISGHKSVSWYQQVLGQGPQFIFQYYEKEERGRGNFPDRFSARQFPNYSSELNVNALLLGDSALYLCASSLNGLTGEAFFGQGTRLTVV.

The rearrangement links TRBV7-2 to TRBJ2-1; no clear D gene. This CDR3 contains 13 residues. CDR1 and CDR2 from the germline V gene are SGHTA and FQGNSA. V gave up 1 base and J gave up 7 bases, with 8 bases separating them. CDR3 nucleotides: TGTGCCAGCAGCTTAGTGGGCCGGAATGAGCAGTTCTTC. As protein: CASSLVGRNEQFF.

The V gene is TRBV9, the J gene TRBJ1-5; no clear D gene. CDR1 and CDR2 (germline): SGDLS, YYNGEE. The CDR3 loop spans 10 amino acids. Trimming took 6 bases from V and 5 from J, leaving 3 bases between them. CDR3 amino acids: CASTYQPQHF. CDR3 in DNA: TGTGCCAGCACCTATCAGCCCCAGCATTTT.

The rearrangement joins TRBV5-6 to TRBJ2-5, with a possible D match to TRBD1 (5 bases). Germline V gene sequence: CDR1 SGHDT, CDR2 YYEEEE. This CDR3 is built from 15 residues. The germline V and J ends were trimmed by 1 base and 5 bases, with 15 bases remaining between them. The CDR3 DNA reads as TGTGCCAGCAGCTTGTGGGGCCAAAGCAGGGAGACCCAGTACTTC. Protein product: CASSLWGQSRETQYF.

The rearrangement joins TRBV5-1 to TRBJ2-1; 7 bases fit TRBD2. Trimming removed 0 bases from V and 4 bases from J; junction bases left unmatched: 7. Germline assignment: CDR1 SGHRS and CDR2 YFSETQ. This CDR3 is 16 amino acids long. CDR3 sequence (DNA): TGCGCCAGCAGCTTGGTCGCCAGCGGGATTTACAATGAGCAGTTCTTC. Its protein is CASSLVASGIYNEQFF.

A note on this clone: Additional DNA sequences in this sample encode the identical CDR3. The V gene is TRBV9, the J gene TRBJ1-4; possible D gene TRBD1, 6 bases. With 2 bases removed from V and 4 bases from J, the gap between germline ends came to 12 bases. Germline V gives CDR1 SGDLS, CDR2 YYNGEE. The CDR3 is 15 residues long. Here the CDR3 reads CASSVQTGLNEKLFF. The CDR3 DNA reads TGTGCCAGCAGCGTCCAGACAGGCCTTAATGAAAAACTGTTTTTT. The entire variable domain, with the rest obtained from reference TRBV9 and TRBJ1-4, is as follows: DSGVTQTPKHLITATGQRVTLRCSPRSGDLSVYWYQQSLDQGLQFLIQYYNGEERAKGNILERFSAQQFPDLHSELNLSSLELGDSALYFCASSVQTGLNEKLFFGSGTQLSVL.

The CDR3 DNA is TGTGCCACCAGCAGAGATATAGGCTGGGGAAGTTCCTACGAGCAGTACTTC. It yields the protein CATSRDIGWGSSYEQYF. The chain links TRBV15 to TRBJ2-7, with D unclear. Germline V gives CDR1 LNHNV, CDR2 YYDKDF (reference sequence). V shed 0 bases and J shed 1 base, with 16 bases lying between them. The CDR3 consists of 17 residues.

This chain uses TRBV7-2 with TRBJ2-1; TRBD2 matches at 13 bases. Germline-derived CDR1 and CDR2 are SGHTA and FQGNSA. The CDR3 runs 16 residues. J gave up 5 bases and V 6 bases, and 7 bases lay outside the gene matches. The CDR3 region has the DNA TGTGCCAGCAGAATCGCAGGGACTAGCGGGGACAATGAGCAGTTCTTC. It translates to CASRIAGTSGDNEQFF.